This T cell receptor beta chain was profiled in a study of cytomegalovirus exposure and HLA in healthy donors. Overall study findings and caveats: It was in a later analysis that TCR association rates were seen to vary by HLA locus, highest for DRB1 and lowest for HLA-C.

Germline values: CDR1 LNHDA, CDR2 SQIVND (reference sequence). This CDR3 spans 17 amino acids. With 1 base removed from V and 3 bases from J, the gap between germline ends came to 15 bases. With 60 Vbeta and 13 Jbeta primers, the PCR was carried out. Under the authors' procedure: About 10 million shared chains were among about 80 million unique TCR beta chains counted in a later analysis. Sequencing was performed with immunoSEQ multiplex PCR; in TCRdb, only in-frame clones are kept and a portion is missing. V, J and clone size derive from that table, while D and trimming were established from the DNA sequence. The top ten hold about 4.4% of the sample, which has 150,000 to 200,000 clones, 79% seen once. This clone was observed a handful of times. What it binds is not known.

This chain uses TRBV19 with TRBJ2-2, with a possible D match to TRBD1 (6 bases). This clonotype was obtained from a woman in her thirties in good health and CMV-seropositive. The sample taken for sequencing was PBMCs. The CDR3 reads CASSIARRKGDTGELFF. In DNA, the CDR3 is TGTGCCAGTAGTATAGCGAGGAGGAAGGGGGACACCGGGGAGCTGTTTTTT.